One sample yielded the 15 T cell receptor beta chains listed below, sequenced in a study of blood T cell repertoires in COVID-19. Method: immunoSEQ multiplex PCR; TCRdb's copy keeps in-frame clones and lacks some. The sample has 180,000 or so clones; approximately 83% are singletons. The sequenced sample consisted of peripheral blood. The receptors derive from a human donor with active or convalescent COVID-19. The donor label of this sample is uncertain.

This chain links TRBV28 with TRBJ1-2; no definite D call. The CDR3 consists of 15 residues. Germline V lookup: CDR1 MDHEN, CDR2 SYDVKM. The V gene lost 5 bases and the J gene lost 8 bases, with 21 bases spanning the gap. CDR3 nucleotide sequence: TGTGCCAGCAGTAGACCGACAACAGTGTTTTTAGGCTACACCTTC. Encoded protein: CASSRPTTVFLGYTF.

A single count supports this clone. This sequence joins TRBV27 and TRBJ1-1, with D hard to call. This CDR3 contains 13 residues. The V end lost 0 bases, the J end lost 5 bases, and 7 bases lay between the germline ends. Germline V gene sequence: CDR1 MNHEY, CDR2 SMNVEV (reference sequence). The CDR3 sequence: CASSLSRRTEAFF. CDR3 bases: TGTGCCAGCAGTTTATCCAGGAGGACTGAAGCTTTCTTT.

J is TRBJ2-1 and V is TRBV11-1, with a weak D call TRBD1 (6 bases). Germline V gene data show CDR1 as SGHAT and CDR2 as FQDESV (reference sequence). This CDR3 has 14 residues. V was pared by 5 bases and J by 10 bases, with 18 bases between. CDR3 coding DNA: TGTGCCAGCAGCCGAGGGGGTGCCACTCGGGAGCAGTTCTTC. Translation: CASSRGGATREQFF.

This clone came up many times. The chain couples TRBV9 to TRBJ2-2; 9 nucleotides align to TRBD2. Germline V lookup: CDR1 SGDLS, CDR2 YYNGEE. V shed 1 base and J 5 bases; nucleotides not matched to a gene: 3. This CDR3 has 15 amino acids. The CDR3 nucleotides are TGTGCCAGCAGCGTATTTAGCGGGAGAACCGGGGAGCTGTTTTTT. Translating it yields CASSVFSGRTGELFF.

The rearrangement links TRBV23-1 to TRBJ2-3, with a possible D match to TRBD2 (5 bases). TRBV23-1 is an ORF, with its function uncertain. The CDR3 length is 14 residues. The V end lost 3 bases, the J end lost 14 bases, and 21 bases lay between the germline ends. This chain's CDR3 is CASSHLLRVPRGYF. As DNA, the CDR3 is TGCGCCAGCAGTCACCTGCTGCGGGTCCCCCGGGGGTATTTT.

This sequence joins TRBV7-3 and TRBJ2-1, with D tentatively TRBD2 (6 bases). Germline V gene lookup returns CDR1 SGHTA and CDR2 FQGTGA. The CDR3 length is 14 residues. The germline V and J ends were trimmed by 4 bases and 1 base, with 8 bases remaining between them. The CDR3 DNA reads as TGTGCCAGCAGCTCCGGAGGGTCCTACAATGAGCAGTTCTTC. This encodes CASSSGGSYNEQFF.

In regard to this clone: Mismatch with germline at one junction end may stem from a read error. The gene calls are TRBV7-2 and TRBJ1-2; 8 bases line up with TRBD1. CDR3 size: 14 residues. The V gene's germline CDR1 is SGHTA and CDR2 FQGNSA. CDR3 nucleotide sequence: TGTGCCAGCAGCTTAGACCAATTATGGGACAGGTCCTTCTTC. Amino acid sequence: CASSLDQLWDRSFF.

The genes are TRBV11-2 and TRBJ2-2; 11 nucleotides match TRBD2. The J segment lost 2 bases and the V segment lost 1 base, leaving 6 bases of the junction unmatched. Germline V gene sequence: CDR1 SGHAT, CDR2 FQNNGV. This CDR3 has 18 residues. The CDR3 reads CASSLVLAGGINTGELFF. DNA of the CDR3: TGTGCCAGCAGCTTAGTCCTAGCGGGAGGAATCAACACCGGGGAGCTGTTTTTT.

This clone has just one count. The V gene is TRBV21-1, the J gene TRBJ2-5; TRBD1 is the table's D call, not checked against the DNA. TRBV21-1 is deemed a pseudogene. This CDR3 region has 11 residues. DNA of the CDR3: TGCGTGTTTGGACAGAAAGAGACCCAGTACTTC. Translated: CVFGQKETQYF.

The chain combines TRBV9 with TRBJ2-3; 8 nucleotides line up with TRBD1. Unmatched junction bases numbered 7, after V lost 0 bases and J lost 1 base. This CDR3 has 17 amino acids. From germline, CDR1 is SGDLS and CDR2 YYNGEE. The CDR3 protein is CASSVAFGTGGTDTQYF. CDR3 nucleotides: TGTGCCAGCAGCGTAGCTTTTGGGACAGGAGGCACAGATACGCAGTATTTT.

This clone has only one observation. The V and J genes are TRBV6-5 and TRBJ2-7, with 11 nucleotides matching TRBD2. CDR3 length: 15 residues. The germline gives CDR1 MNHEY, CDR2 SVGAGI. Trimming took 6 bases from V and 2 from J; bases not matched to a gene: 6. The CDR3 loop reads CASRKNSGRAYEQYF. The CDR3 DNA reads TGTGCCAGCAGGAAAAATAGCGGGAGGGCCTACGAGCAGTACTTC.

This chain joins TRBV18 and TRBJ2-3, with 12 nucleotides matching TRBD1. Germline CDR1 and CDR2: KGHSH and LQKENI. Germline trimming cut 3 bases from V and 6 bases from J; bases unmatched to any gene: 7. CDR3 size: 16 residues. Here the CDR3 reads CASSPSPGTGGDTQYF. DNA for the CDR3: TGTGCCAGCTCACCCAGTCCCGGGACAGGGGGCGATACGCAGTATTTT.

This rearrangement joins TRBV30 to TRBJ2-3, with D perhaps matching TRBD1 (6 bases). This CDR3 is 14 amino acids long. V was pared by 1 base and J by 4 bases, with 12 bases between. CDR1 and CDR2 (germline): GTSNPN, SVGIG (reference sequence). CDR3 sequence (DNA): TGTGCCTGGAGTGGGCAGGGGATCCCAGATACGCAGTATTTT. This codes for CAWSGQGIPDTQYF.

The chain couples TRBV9 to TRBJ2-2, with D hard to call. V was pared by 3 bases and J by 4 bases, with 7 bases between. In germline, CDR1 is SGDLS, CDR2 YYNGEE. The CDR3 has 13 residues. CDR3 in DNA: TGTGCCAGCAGCGCCCGTCCCACCGGGGAGCTGTTTTTT. It codes for CASSARPTGELFF.

J is TRBJ2-5 and V is TRBV30; possible D gene TRBD1, 6 bases. The CDR3 covers 14 residues. The germline V and J ends were trimmed by 4 bases and 4 bases, with 16 bases remaining between them. CDR1 and CDR2 from the germline V gene are GTSNPN and SVGIG (reference sequence). The DNA of the CDR3 is TGTGCCTGGAAAGGGGGACGGGACCGAGAGACCCAGTACTTC. This codes for CAWKGGRDRETQYF.